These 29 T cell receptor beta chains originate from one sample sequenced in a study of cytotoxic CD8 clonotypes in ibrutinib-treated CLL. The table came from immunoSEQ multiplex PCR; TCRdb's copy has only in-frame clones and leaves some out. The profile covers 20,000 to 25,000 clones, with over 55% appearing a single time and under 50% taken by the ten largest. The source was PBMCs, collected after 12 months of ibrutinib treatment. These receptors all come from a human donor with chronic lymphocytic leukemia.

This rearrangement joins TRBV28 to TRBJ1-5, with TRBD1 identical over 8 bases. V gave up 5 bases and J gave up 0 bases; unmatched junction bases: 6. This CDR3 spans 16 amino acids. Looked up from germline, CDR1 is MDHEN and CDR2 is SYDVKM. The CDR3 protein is CASSTGTGYSNQPQHF. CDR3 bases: TGTGCCAGCAGTACTGGGACAGGCTATAGCAATCAGCCCCAGCATTTT.

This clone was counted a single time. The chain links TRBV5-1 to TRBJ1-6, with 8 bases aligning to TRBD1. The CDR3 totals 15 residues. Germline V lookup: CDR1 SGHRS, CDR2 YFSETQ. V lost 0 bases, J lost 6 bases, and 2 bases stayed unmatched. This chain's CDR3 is CASSLDRGSNSPLHF. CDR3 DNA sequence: TGCGCCAGCAGCTTGGACAGGGGGTCTAATTCACCCCTCCACTTT.

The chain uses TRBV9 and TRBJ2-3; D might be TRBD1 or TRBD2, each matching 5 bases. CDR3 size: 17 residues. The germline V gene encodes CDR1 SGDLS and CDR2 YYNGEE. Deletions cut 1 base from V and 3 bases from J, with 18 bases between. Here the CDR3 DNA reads TGTGCCAGCAGCGTACGGGGCGCGGGCCTAACTACAGATACGCAGTATTTT. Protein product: CASSVRGAGLTTDTQYF.

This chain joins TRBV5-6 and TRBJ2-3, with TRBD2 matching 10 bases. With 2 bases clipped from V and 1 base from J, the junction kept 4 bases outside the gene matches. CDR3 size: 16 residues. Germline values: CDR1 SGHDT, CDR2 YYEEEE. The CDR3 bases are TGTGCCAGCAGCTTCCCCGGGACTAGCGGCACAGATACGCAGTATTTT. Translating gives CASSFPGTSGTDTQYF.

The CDR3 DNA sequence: TGTGCCAGCAGCCGGAGTGGTACTGAGCAGTTCTTC. Amino acids: CASSRSGTEQFF. The chain links TRBV5-6 to TRBJ2-1; no firm D call. V was cut by 4 bases and J by 9 bases, with 11 bases left in between. Germline-derived CDR1 and CDR2 are SGHDT and YYEEEE. The CDR3 is 12 amino acids.

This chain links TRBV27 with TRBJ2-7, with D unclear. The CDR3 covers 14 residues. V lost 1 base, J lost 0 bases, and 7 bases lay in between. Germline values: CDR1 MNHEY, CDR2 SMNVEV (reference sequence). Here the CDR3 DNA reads TGTGCCAGCAGTTTATTCTCCTACTCCTACGAGCAGTACTTC. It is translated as CASSLFSYSYEQYF.

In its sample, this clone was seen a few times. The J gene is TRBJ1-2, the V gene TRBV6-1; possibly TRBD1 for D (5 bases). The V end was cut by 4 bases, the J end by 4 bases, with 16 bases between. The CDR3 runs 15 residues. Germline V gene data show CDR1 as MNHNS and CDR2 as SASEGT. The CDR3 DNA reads TGTGCCAGCAGTGGCCGGGACGGCCTTTTCTATGGCTACACCTTC. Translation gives CASSGRDGLFYGYTF.

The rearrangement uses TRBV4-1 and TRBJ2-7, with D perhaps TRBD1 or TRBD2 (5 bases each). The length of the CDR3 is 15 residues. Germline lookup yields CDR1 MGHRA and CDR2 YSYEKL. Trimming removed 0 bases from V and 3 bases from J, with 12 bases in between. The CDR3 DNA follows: TGCGCCAGCAGCCAAGATTGGGGGTCAATCTACGAGCAGTACTTC. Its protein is CASSQDWGSIYEQYF.

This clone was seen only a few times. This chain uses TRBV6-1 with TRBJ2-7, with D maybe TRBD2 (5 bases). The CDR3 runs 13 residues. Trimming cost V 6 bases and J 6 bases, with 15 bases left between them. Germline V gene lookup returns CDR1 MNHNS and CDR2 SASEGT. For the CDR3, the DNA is TGTGCCAGCAGCCATAACTTCCGGGGCGAGCAGTACTTC. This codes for CASSHNFRGEQYF.

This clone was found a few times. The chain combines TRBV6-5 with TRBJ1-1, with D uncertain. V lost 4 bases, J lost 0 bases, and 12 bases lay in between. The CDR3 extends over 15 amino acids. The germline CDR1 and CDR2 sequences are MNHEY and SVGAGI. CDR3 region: CASSLGLRMNTEAFF. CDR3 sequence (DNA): TGTGCCAGCAGTTTAGGGTTAAGAATGAACACTGAAGCTTTCTTT.

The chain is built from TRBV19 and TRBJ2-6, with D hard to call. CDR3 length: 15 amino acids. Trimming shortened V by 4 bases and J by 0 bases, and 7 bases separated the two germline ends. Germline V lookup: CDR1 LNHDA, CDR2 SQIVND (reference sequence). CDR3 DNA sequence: TGTGCCAGTAGTAACCAGCCCTCTGGGGCCAACGTCCTGACTTTC. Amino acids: CASSNQPSGANVLTF. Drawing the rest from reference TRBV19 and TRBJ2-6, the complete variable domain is DGGITQSPKYLFRKEGQNVTLSCEQNLNHDAMYWYRQDPGQGLRLIYYSQIVNDFQKGDIAEGYSVSREKKESFPLTVTSAQKNPTAFYLCASSNQPSGANVLTFGAGSRLTVL.

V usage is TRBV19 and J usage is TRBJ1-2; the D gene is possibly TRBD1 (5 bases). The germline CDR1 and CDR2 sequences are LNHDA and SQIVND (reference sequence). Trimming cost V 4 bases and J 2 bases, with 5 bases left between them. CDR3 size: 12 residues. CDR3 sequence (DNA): TGTGCCAGTAGTAGGGACAACTATGGCTACACCTTC. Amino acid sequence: CASSRDNYGYTF.

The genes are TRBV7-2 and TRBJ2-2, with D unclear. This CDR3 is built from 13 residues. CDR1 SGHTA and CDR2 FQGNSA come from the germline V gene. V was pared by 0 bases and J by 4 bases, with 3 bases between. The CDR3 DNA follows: TGTGCCAGCAGCTTAGCAGCCACCGGGGAGCTGTTTTTT. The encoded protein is CASSLAATGELFF.

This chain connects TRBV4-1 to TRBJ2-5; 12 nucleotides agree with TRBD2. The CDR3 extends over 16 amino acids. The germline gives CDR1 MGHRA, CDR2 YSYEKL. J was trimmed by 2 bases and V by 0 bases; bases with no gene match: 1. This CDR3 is CASSQDLAGGQETQYF. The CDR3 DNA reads TGCGCCAGCAGCCAAGATCTAGCGGGGGGGCAAGAGACCCAGTACTTC.

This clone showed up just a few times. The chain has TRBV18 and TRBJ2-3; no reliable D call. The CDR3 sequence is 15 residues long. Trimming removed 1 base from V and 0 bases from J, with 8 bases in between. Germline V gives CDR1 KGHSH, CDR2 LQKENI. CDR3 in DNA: TGTGCCAGCTCACCACTGGTTTCTAGCACAGATACGCAGTATTTT. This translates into CASSPLVSSTDTQYF.

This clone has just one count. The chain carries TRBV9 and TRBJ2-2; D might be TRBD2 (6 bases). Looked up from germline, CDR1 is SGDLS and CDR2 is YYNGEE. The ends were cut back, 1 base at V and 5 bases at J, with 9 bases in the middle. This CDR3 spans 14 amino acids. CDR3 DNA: TGTGCCAGCAGCGTAACAGGAGGGACCGGGGAGCTGTTTTTT. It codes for CASSVTGGTGELFF.

CDR3 residues: CASSLRQDHQPQHF. The CDR3 nucleotides are TGTGCCAGTAGTCTCCGACAGGACCATCAGCCCCAGCATTTT. The chain joins TRBV19 to TRBJ1-5; TRBD1 is a possible D gene (6 bases). The germline V gene has CDR1 LNHDA and CDR2 SQIVND (reference sequence). The CDR3 has 14 residues. Trimming took 5 bases from V and 5 from J, leaving 13 bases between them.

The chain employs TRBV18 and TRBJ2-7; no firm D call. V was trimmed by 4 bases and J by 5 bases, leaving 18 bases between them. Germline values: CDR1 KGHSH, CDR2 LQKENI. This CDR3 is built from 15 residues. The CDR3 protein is CASSQQGTSTDEQYF. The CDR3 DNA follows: TGTGCCAGCTCACAACAAGGAACCTCCACGGACGAGCAGTACTTC.

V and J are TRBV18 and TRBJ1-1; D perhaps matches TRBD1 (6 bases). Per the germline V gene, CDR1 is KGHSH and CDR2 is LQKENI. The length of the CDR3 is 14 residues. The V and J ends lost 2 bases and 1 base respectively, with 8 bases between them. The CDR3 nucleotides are TGTGCCAGCTCACCAACGACAGGGAACACTGAAGCTTTCTTT. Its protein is CASSPTTGNTEAFF. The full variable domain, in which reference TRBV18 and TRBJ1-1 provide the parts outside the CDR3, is NAGVMQNPRHLVRRRGQEARLRCSPMKGHSHVYWYRQLPEEGLKFMVYLQKENIIDESGMPKERFSAEFPKEGPSILRIQQVVRGDSAAYFCASSPTTGNTEAFFGQGTRLTVV.

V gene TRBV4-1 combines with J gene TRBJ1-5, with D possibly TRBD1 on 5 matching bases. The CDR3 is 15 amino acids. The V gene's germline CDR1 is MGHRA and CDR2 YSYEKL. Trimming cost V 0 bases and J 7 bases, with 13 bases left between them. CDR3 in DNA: TGCGCCAGCAGCCAAGATTGGCGGGCAGGGCAGCCCCAGCATTTT. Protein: CASSQDWRAGQPQHF.

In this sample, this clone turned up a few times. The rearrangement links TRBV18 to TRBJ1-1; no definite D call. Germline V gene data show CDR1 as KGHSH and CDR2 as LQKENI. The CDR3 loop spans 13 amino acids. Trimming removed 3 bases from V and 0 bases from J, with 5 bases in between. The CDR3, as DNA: TGTGCCAGCTCACCGGCAGTGAACACTGAAGCTTTCTTT. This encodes CASSPAVNTEAFF.

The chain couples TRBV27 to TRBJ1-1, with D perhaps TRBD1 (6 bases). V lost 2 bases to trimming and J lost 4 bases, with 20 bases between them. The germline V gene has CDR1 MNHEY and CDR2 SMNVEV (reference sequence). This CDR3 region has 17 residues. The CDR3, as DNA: TGTGCCAGCAGTTTAATTATCCGTGGGGGGCGCGGCACTGAAGCTTTCTTT. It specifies CASSLIIRGGRGTEAFF.

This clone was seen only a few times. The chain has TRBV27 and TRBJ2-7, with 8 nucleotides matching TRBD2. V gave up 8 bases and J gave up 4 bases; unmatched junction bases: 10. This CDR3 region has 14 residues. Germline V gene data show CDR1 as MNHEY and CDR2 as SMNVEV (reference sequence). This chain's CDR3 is CASGLLAVSYEQYF. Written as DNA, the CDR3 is TGTGCCAGCGGGCTACTAGCGGTGTCGTACGAGCAGTACTTC.

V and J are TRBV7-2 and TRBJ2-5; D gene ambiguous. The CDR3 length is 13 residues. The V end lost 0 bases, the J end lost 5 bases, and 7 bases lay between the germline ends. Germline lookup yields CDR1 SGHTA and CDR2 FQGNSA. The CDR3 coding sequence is TGTGCCAGCAGCTTAGCGCGATACGAGACCCAGTACTTC. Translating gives CASSLARYETQYF.

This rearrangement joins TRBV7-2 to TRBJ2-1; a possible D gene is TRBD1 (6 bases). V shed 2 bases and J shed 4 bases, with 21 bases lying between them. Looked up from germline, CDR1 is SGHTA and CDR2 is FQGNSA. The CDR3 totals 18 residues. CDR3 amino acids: CASSLSMWGQGRYNEQFF. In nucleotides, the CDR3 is TGTGCCAGCAGCTTATCGATGTGGGGACAAGGCCGTTACAATGAGCAGTTCTTC.

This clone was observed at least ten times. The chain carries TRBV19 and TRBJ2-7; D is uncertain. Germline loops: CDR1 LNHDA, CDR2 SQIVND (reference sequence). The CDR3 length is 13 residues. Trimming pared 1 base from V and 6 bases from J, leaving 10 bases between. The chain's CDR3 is CASSIALRGEQYF. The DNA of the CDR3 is TGTGCCAGTAGTATAGCTCTGAGAGGCGAGCAGTACTTC.

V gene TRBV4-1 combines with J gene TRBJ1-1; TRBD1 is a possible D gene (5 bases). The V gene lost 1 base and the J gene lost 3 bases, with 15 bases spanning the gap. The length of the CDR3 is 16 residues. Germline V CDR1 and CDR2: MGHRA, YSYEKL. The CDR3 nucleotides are TGCGCCAGCAGCCAAGGGTCGCGGCGGGGGTACACTGAAGCTTTCTTT. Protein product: CASSQGSRRGYTEAFF.

The CDR3 reads CASSESRVRETQYF. The CDR3 nucleotides read TGCGCCAGCAGTGAGTCGAGAGTGAGGGAGACCCAGTACTTC. This chain joins TRBV10-1 and TRBJ2-5; D remains unclear. With 0 bases removed from V and 5 bases from J, the gap between germline ends came to 10 bases. CDR1 WNHNN and CDR2 SYGVQD come from the germline V gene (reference sequence). CDR3 length equals 14 residues.

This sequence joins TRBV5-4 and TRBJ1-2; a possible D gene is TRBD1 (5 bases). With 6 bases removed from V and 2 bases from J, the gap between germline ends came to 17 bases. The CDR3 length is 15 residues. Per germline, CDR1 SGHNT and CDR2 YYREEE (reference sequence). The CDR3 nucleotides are TGTGCCAGCACCCCCTTCGACAGACCCAACTATGGCTACACCTTC. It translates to CASTPFDRPNYGYTF.